One sample yielded the 27 T cell receptor beta chains listed below, sequenced in a study of blood T cell repertoires in COVID-19. Sequencing used immunoSEQ multiplex PCR; TCRdb keeps in-frame clones, though not all of them. Seen here are some 100,000 clones, over 65% observed once, and the top ten hold over 10%. Sequenced: peripheral blood. Source of these receptors: a human donor in a cohort sampled during active COVID-19.

The gene calls are TRBV12-3 or TRBV12-4 and TRBJ1-3; TRBD1 matches at 7 bases. V gave up 10 bases and J gave up 0 bases; unmatched junction bases: 3. The CDR3 is 13 residues long. Here the CDR3 reads CATRQGSGNTIYF. CDR3 bases: TGTGCCACTAGACAGGGCTCTGGAAACACCATATATTTT.

The chain uses TRBV3-1 (or the pseudogene TRBV3-2) and TRBJ1-1, with 8 bases aligning to TRBD1. CDR3 length equals 15 residues. Trimming removed 2 bases from V and 4 bases from J; junction bases left unmatched: 6. The V gene's germline CDR1 is LGHDT and CDR2 YNNKEL (reference sequence). The CDR3 spells CASSQSPGTGTEAFF. The DNA of the CDR3 is TGTGCCAGCAGCCAATCGCCCGGGACAGGCACTGAAGCTTTCTTT.

J is TRBJ2-1 and V is TRBV9; 16 positions match TRBD2. The V and J ends lost 0 bases and 9 bases, in that order; junction bases with no gene match: 9. Germline V gene lookup returns CDR1 SGDLS and CDR2 YYNGEE. This CDR3 has 18 residues. CDR3 loop: CASSVGGTSGRASGEQFF. In DNA, the CDR3 is TGTGCCAGCAGCGTAGGCGGGACTAGCGGGAGGGCCTCGGGTGAGCAGTTCTTC.

The rearrangement links TRBV5-1 to TRBJ1-1; D not resolved. Germline V CDR1 and CDR2: SGHRS, YFSETQ. The CDR3 runs 15 residues. Trimming cost V 0 bases and J 0 bases, with 9 bases left between them. The CDR3 nucleotides read TGCGCCAGCAGCTTGGCCCCAGAAATGAACACTGAAGCTTTCTTT. Its protein product is CASSLAPEMNTEAFF.

The chain links TRBV29-1 to TRBJ1-1; possibly TRBD1 for D (5 bases). V dropped 4 bases and J dropped 0 bases, with 9 bases sitting between them. Looked up from germline, CDR1 is SQVTM and CDR2 is ANQGSEA. This CDR3 has 13 amino acids. The CDR3, as DNA: TGCAGCGTTGGTAGGGGAATGAACACTGAAGCTTTCTTT. It translates to CSVGRGMNTEAFF.

The chain joins TRBV5-5 to TRBJ1-6; TRBD1 matches 7 bases. The CDR3 runs to 17 residues. Trimming took 4 bases from V and 2 from J; bases not matched to a gene: 9. The germline V gene encodes CDR1 SGHKS and CDR2 YYEKEE (reference sequence). Here the CDR3 DNA reads TGTGCCAGCAGCATGGGACAGCTCTTTCCCTATAATTCACCCCTCCACTTT. Amino acids: CASSMGQLFPYNSPLHF.

The rearrangement links TRBV14 to TRBJ2-5, with 9 positions matching TRBD1. V shed 5 bases and J 4 bases; nucleotides not matched to a gene: 11. CDR3 length equals 16 residues. Germline V gene sequence: CDR1 SGHDN, CDR2 FVKESK. CDR3 amino acids: CASSRRTGATVETQYF. The CDR3 DNA is TGTGCCAGCAGCAGACGGACAGGGGCGACGGTAGAGACCCAGTACTTC.

This chain joins TRBV5-1 and TRBJ1-4, with a tentative D call TRBD1 (6 bases). Trimming stripped 2 bases from V and 6 bases from J, with 14 bases between. CDR3 size: 15 residues. The germline V gene encodes CDR1 SGHRS and CDR2 YFSETQ. The CDR3 reads CASSLTGSQDEKLFF. CDR3 DNA sequence: TGCGCCAGCAGCTTAACAGGGAGCCAAGATGAAAAACTGTTTTTT.

The J gene is TRBJ1-3, the V gene TRBV6-6; 8 bases map to TRBD1. V lost 2 bases to trimming and J lost 8 bases; unmatched junction nucleotides: 8. This CDR3 has 15 amino acids. Germline CDR1 and CDR2: MNHNY and SVGAGI (reference sequence). The CDR3 loop reads CASSYPGQGRDTIYF. CDR3 nucleotides: TGTGCCAGCAGTTACCCAGGACAGGGTAGGGACACCATATATTTT.

This chain joins TRBV19 and TRBJ1-1; TRBD1 might be the D (5 bases). The V and J ends lost 4 bases and 2 bases respectively, with 8 bases between them. The CDR3 contains 13 residues. The germline gives CDR1 LNHDA, CDR2 SQIVND (reference sequence). This CDR3 is CASSTTDNTEAFF. Written as DNA, the CDR3 is TGTGCCAGTAGTACGACAGATAACACTGAAGCTTTCTTT.

V is TRBV6-5 and J is TRBJ1-2; weak D call: TRBD1 (6 bases). The CDR3 covers 14 residues. Germline CDR1 is MNHEY and CDR2 is SVGAGI. Trimming left V 8 bases short and J 4 bases short, with 17 bases between. For the CDR3, the DNA is TGTGCCAGCTCAAGTGTGGGGGCTAGCTATGGCTACACCTTC. This translates into CASSSVGASYGYTF.

For the CDR3, the DNA is TGTGCCAGTAGTACTCCCGGCGGGACCGCAGCCTATGGCTACACCTTC. Amino acid sequence: CASSTPGGTAAYGYTF. The V call is TRBV19, the J call TRBJ1-2; D is possibly TRBD1 (5 bases). This CDR3 spans 16 amino acids. Germline-derived CDR1 and CDR2 are LNHDA and SQIVND (reference sequence). V was cut by 4 bases and J by 4 bases, with 19 bases left in between.

This chain joins TRBV30 and TRBJ1-2, with D perhaps TRBD1 (6 bases). Germline lookup yields CDR1 GTSNPN and CDR2 SVGIG (reference sequence). Trimming removed 2 bases at V and 4 bases at J, with 8 bases between. There are 12 residues in the CDR3. Written as DNA, the CDR3 is TGTGCCTGGAGTCAGGACAGCTATGGCTACACCTTC. This codes for CAWSQDSYGYTF.

The chain is built from TRBV20-1 and TRBJ2-5, with TRBD2 matching 8 bases. The CDR3 sequence is 15 residues long. Germline V CDR1 and CDR2: DFQATT, SNEGSKA (reference sequence). J was trimmed by 5 bases and V by 3 bases; bases with no gene match: 11. The CDR3 DNA reads TGCAGTGCTAGTAGGTCCAGCGGGAGAGGGGAGACCCAGTACTTC. As protein: CSASRSSGRGETQYF.

The genes are TRBV9 and TRBJ1-5; 9 nucleotides align to TRBD1. This CDR3 comprises 15 residues. Germline V CDR1 and CDR2: SGDLS, YYNGEE. The V and J ends lost 3 bases and 4 bases, in that order; junction bases with no gene match: 5. The DNA for the CDR3 is TGTGCCAGCAGCGAAACCGGGACAGGGAATCAGCCCCAGCATTTT. Protein sequence: CASSETGTGNQPQHF.

This chain joins TRBV29-1 and TRBJ1-6; the D gene is possibly TRBD1 (6 bases). Germline V gene lookup returns CDR1 SQVTM and CDR2 ANQGSEA. This CDR3 region has 15 residues. Trimming took off 5 bases at V and 7 bases at J, with 18 bases between the two ends. DNA of the CDR3: TGCAGCGTTCTCCGGGGGGCATCGGACAATTCACCCCTCCACTTT. Its translation: CSVLRGASDNSPLHF. Supplemented by reference TRBV29-1 and TRBJ1-6, the full variable domain reads SAVISQKPSRDICQRGTSLTIQCQVDSQVTMMFWYRQQPGQSLTLIATANQGSEATYESGFVIDKFPISRPNLTFSTLTVSNMSPEDSSIYLCSVLRGASDNSPLHFGNGTRLTVT.

The V call is TRBV18, the J call TRBJ2-5; D is undetermined. The V end was cut by 8 bases, the J end by 1 base, with 11 bases between. Germline CDR1 is KGHSH and CDR2 is LQKENI. This CDR3 contains 13 residues. CDR3 nucleotide sequence: TGTGCCAGCGTCACCACGAGCCAAGAGACCCAGTACTTC. It codes for CASVTTSQETQYF. The full variable domain, its missing parts supplied by reference TRBV18 and TRBJ2-5, is NAGVMQNPRHLVRRRGQEARLRCSPMKGHSHVYWYRQLPEEGLKFMVYLQKENIIDESGMPKERFSAEFPKEGPSILRIQQVVRGDSAAYFCASVTTSQETQYFGPGTRLLVL.

This chain uses TRBV3-1 (or the pseudogene TRBV3-2) with TRBJ1-1, with D uncertain. CDR1 and CDR2 from the germline V gene are LGHDT and YNNKEL (reference sequence). This CDR3 is 18 amino acids long. Between the trimmed V and J ends, which lost 4 bases and 0 bases, there was a span of 21 bases. The CDR3 sequence is CASSLTVGDKEVNTEAFF. In DNA form, the CDR3 reads TGTGCCAGCAGCCTAACAGTAGGCGATAAGGAGGTGAACACTGAAGCTTTCTTT.

This rearrangement joins TRBV20-1 to TRBJ1-1; TRBD1 is a possible D gene (6 bases). The V and J ends lost 6 bases and 6 bases respectively, with 11 bases between them. Germline values: CDR1 DFQATT, CDR2 SNEGSKA (reference sequence). The CDR3 is made up of 11 amino acids. The CDR3 bases are TGCAGTGCCCAGGGGATAGCTGAAGCTTTCTTT. Amino acids: CSAQGIAEAFF.

J is TRBJ2-7 and V is TRBV3-1 (or the pseudogene TRBV3-2); 11 nucleotides match TRBD2. V shed 2 bases and J 2 bases; nucleotides not matched to a gene: 8. The CDR3 spans 17 residues. Germline CDR1 LGHDT, CDR2 YNNKEL (reference sequence). The CDR3 is CASSQYSSGGPPYEQYF. In nucleotides, the CDR3 is TGTGCCAGCAGCCAATACTCTAGCGGGGGGCCCCCCTACGAGCAGTACTTC.

This clone has only one observation. The J gene is TRBJ2-7, the V gene TRBV20-1; D is unresolved. Germline CDR1 reads DFQATT; CDR2 reads SNEGSKA (reference sequence). Deletions cut 3 bases from V and 0 bases from J, with 6 bases between. The CDR3 loop spans 12 amino acids. The CDR3 sequence is CSASASSYEQYF. For the CDR3, the DNA is TGCAGTGCTAGTGCCTCCTCCTACGAGCAGTACTTC.

This clone was detected a few times. The chain uses TRBV27 and TRBJ1-3, with D perhaps TRBD1 (5 bases). Germline values: CDR1 MNHEY, CDR2 SMNVEV (reference sequence). Trimming cost V 6 bases and J 0 bases, with 6 bases left between them. CDR3 length: 13 amino acids. CDR3 sequence reads: CASRQVSGNTIYF. In nucleotides, the CDR3 is TGTGCCAGCAGACAGGTCTCTGGAAACACCATATATTTT.

The rearrangement joins TRBV18 to TRBJ1-2, with 12 bases aligning to TRBD1. Germline lookup yields CDR1 KGHSH and CDR2 LQKENI. The ends lost 0 bases at V and 8 bases at J; junction bases unmatched: 4. The CDR3 contains 15 residues. The CDR3 spells CASSPPGQGAYGYTF. The CDR3 DNA sequence: TGTGCCAGCTCACCACCGGGACAGGGGGCGTACGGCTACACCTTC.

This clone was counted once. This chain uses TRBV21-1 with TRBJ1-2. TRBV21-1 counts as a pseudogene. The CDR3 sequence is 14 residues long. As DNA, the CDR3 is TGTGCCAGCCATATAAACGGGAGGGACTATGGCTACACCTTC. This gives the protein CASHINGRDYGYTF.

There are a few counts of this clone. The CDR3 DNA reads as TGTGCCAGCAGCCCCGGACAGGGGGGATCACCCCTCCACTTT. Protein product: CASSPGQGGSPLHF. V gene TRBV7-9 combines with J gene TRBJ1-6, with TRBD1 matching over 10 bases. Trimming took 5 bases from V and 10 from J; bases not matched to a gene: 5. This CDR3 is built from 14 residues. Germline V gene data show CDR1 as SEHNR and CDR2 as FQNEAQ (reference sequence). The variable domain in full, completed from reference TRBV7-9 and TRBJ1-6, reads DTGVSQNPRHKITKRGQNVTFRCDPISEHNRLYWYRQTLGQGPEFLTYFQNEAQLEKSRLLSDRFSAERPKGSFSTLEIQRTEQGDSAMYLCASSPGQGGSPLHFGNGTRLTVT.

This chain uses TRBV7-2 with TRBJ1-1; D is undetermined. Germline V lookup: CDR1 SGHTA, CDR2 FQGNSA. With 1 base removed from V and 4 bases from J, the gap between germline ends came to 10 bases. This CDR3 contains 14 residues. DNA of the CDR3: TGTGCCAGCAGCTTAGGTGGTCTGAGCACTGAAGCTTTCTTT. Protein: CASSLGGLSTEAFF.

The rearrangement joins TRBV7-2 to TRBJ2-3; 9 bases are shared with TRBD2. The CDR3 covers 15 residues. Germline V gene data show CDR1 as SGHTA and CDR2 as FQGNSA. Trimming took 5 bases from V and 2 from J; bases not matched to a gene: 5. The CDR3 coding sequence is TGTGCCAGCAGCCAAATAGCGGGAGTCACAGATACGCAGTATTTT. This gives the protein CASSQIAGVTDTQYF.